The rows below give T cell receptor beta chains drawn from one sample of a study of OX40 agonist ivuxolimab in advanced cancers. TCRdb keeps only in-frame clones here, not all; method: immunoSEQ multiplex PCR. Of roughly 89,000 clones in the sample, approximately 90% are singletons; the top ten hold about 7%. The starting material was CD4+ or CD8+ T cells sorted from blood, obtained in a trial of the OX40 agonist ivuxolimab. Receptors originate from an adult with an advanced solid tumor such as melanoma, head and neck, liver or kidney cancer. Both conserved end residues are part of each CDR3. The D gene is left open where the match is weak.

TRBV12-5	-	TRBJ2-2	12	TGTGCTAGTGATCAGATCACCGGGGAGCTGTTTTTT	CASDQITGELFF
TRBV19	TRBD1	TRBJ1-2	15	TGTGCCAGTAGTATCTCCGGGACAGGGGCCTATGGCTACACCTTC	CASSISGTGAYGYTF
TRBV19	-	TRBJ1-1	14	TGTGCCAGTAGTGGAGCAGACAGATCAACTGAAGCTTTCTTT	CASSGADRSTEAFF
TRBV13	TRBD1	TRBJ2-1	15	TGTGCCAGCAGCTCTACCGGGACAGGGTCGGATGAGCAGTTCTTC	CASSSTGTGSDEQFF
TRBV9	TRBD1	TRBJ1-5	15	TGTGCCAGCAGCGTAGAGGCCACAGGGGATCAGCCCCAGCATTTT	CASSVEATGDQPQHF
TRBV6-1	TRBD1	TRBJ2-7	15	TGTGCCAGCAGTGCCCACAGGGGGGTGACCTACGAGCAGTACTTC	CASSAHRGVTYEQYF
TRBV27	-	TRBJ1-5	13	TGTGCCAGCAGTTTGTCGAGCAATCAGCCCCAGCATTTT	CASSLSSNQPQHF
TRBV28	TRBD2	TRBJ2-1	17	TGTGCCAGCCACGAACCACCGGGACTAGCGGGAGTAAATGAGCAGTTCTTC	CASHEPPGLAGVNEQFF
TRBV9	-	TRBJ2-1	14	TGTGCCAGCAGCGTACAACCCAATTACAATGAGCAGTTCTTC	CASSVQPNYNEQFF
TRBV9	-	TRBJ1-3	16	TGTGCCAGCAGCGTAGGATTTAGACAGACTGGAAACACCATATATTTT	CASSVGFRQTGNTIYF
TRBV6-6	-	TRBJ1-2	13	TGTGCCAGCAGTTCGATGACAGCCAGTGGCTACACCTTC	CASSSMTASGYTF
TRBV10-3	-	TRBJ1-5	15	TGTGCCATCAGTGAGAGCCTTTATAGCAATCAGCCCCAGCATTTT	CAISESLYSNQPQHF
TRBV28	-	TRBJ1-1	15	TGTGCCAGCAGTCCCTCATCAGGGGCCTACACTGAAGCTTTCTTT	CASSPSSGAYTEAFF
TRBV29-1	-	TRBJ2-7	15	TGCAGCGTTGTGGTAGGGGGACGGAACTCCTACGAGCAGTACTTC	CSVVVGGRNSYEQYF
TRBV6-6	-	TRBJ1-2	13	TGTGCCAGCAGCCTAAGGGACCTCTATGGCTACACCTTC	CASSLRDLYGYTF
TRBV4-1	-	TRBJ1-5	18	TGCGCCAGCAGCCAAGAGGGTCAAAAAATGGGTAGCAATCAGCCCCAGCATTTT	CASSQEGQKMGSNQPQHF
TRBV10-3	TRBD1	TRBJ2-5	15	TGTGCCATCAGTGTTGGAACAGGGGGCTTCGAGACCCAGTACTTC	CAISVGTGGFETQYF
TRBV6-5	TRBD1	TRBJ2-7	15	TGTGCCAGCAGTTACTCTGGGACAGGGTCCAACGAGCAGTACTTC	CASSYSGTGSNEQYF
TRBV6-6	TRBD1	TRBJ2-7	15	TGTGCCAGCAGTTACTTGGGACAGGGCTCCTACGAGCAGTACTTC	CASSYLGQGSYEQYF
TRBV28	-	TRBJ2-2	15	TGTGCCAGCAGTTTACCAGGGGTGAGCACCGGGGAGCTGTTTTTT	CASSLPGVSTGELFF
TRBV4-2	TRBD1	TRBJ1-2	17	TGTGCCAGCAGCAACTGGGGGGGGACAGATTCCTACTATGGCTACACCTTC	CASSNWGGTDSYYGYTF
TRBV11-2	-	TRBJ2-1	14	TGTGCCAGCAGCTTAGATACTTGGGACAATGAGCAGTTCTTC	CASSLDTWDNEQFF
TRBV2	-	TRBJ1-2	10	TGTGCCAGCAGAGCACTAGTTCTCACCTTC	CASRALVLTF